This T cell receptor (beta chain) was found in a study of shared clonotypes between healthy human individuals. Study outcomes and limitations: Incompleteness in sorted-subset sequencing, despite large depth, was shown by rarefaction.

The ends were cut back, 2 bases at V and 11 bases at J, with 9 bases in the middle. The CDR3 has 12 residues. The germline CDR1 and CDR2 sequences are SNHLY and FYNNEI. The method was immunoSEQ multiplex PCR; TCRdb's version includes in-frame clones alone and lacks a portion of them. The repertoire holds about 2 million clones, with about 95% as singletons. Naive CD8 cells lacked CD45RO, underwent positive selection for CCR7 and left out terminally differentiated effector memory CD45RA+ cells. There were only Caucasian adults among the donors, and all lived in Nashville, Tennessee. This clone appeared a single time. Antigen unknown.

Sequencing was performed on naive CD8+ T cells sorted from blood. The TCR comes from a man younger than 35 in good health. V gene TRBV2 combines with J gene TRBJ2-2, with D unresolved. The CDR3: CASSEKRGELFF. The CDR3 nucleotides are TGTGCCAGCAGTGAAAAAAGAGGCGAGCTGTTTTTT.